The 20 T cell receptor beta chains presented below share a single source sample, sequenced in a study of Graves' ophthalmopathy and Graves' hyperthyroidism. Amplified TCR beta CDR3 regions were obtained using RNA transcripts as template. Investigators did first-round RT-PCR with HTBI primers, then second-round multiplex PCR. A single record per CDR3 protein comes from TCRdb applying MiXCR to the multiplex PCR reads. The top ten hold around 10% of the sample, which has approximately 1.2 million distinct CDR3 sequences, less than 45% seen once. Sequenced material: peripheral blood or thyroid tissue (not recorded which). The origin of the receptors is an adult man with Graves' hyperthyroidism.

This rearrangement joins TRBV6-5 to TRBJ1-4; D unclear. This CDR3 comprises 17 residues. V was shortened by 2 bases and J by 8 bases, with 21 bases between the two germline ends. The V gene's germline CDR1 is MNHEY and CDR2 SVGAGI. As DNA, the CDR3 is TGTGCCAGCAGTTACCAACCAATCACAACCTCGGACGAAAAACTGTTTTTT. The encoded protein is CASSYQPITTSDEKLFF.

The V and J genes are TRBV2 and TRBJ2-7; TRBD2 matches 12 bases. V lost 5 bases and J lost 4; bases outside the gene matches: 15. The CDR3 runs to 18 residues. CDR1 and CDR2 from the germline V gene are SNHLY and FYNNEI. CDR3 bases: TGTGCCAGCAGTTACGACAGGGAACTAGCGGGAGGCGGGTACGAGCAGTACTTC. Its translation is CASSYDRELAGGGYEQYF.

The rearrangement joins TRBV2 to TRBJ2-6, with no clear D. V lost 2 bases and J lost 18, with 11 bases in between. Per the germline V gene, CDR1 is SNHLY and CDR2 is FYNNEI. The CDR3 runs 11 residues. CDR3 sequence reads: CASSEQVRKTF. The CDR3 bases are TGTGCCAGCAGTGAACAGGTCCGGAAGACTTTC. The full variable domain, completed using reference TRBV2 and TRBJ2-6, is EPEVTQTPSHQVTQMGQEVILRCVPISNHLYFYWYRQILGQKVEFLVSFYNNEISEKSEIFDDQFSVERPDGSNFTLKIRSTKLEDSAMYFCASSEQVRKTFGAGSRLTVL.

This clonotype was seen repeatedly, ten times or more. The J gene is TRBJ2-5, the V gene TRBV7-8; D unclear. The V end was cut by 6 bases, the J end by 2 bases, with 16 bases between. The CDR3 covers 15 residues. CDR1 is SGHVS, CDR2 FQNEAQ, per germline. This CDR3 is CASSWDNAEQETQYF. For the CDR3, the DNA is TGTGCCAGCAGTTGGGATAACGCTGAACAAGAGACCCAGTACTTC.

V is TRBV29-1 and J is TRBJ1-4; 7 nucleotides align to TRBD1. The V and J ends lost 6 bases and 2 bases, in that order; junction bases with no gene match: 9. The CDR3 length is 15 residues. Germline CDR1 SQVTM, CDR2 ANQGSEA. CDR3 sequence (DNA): TGCAGCGTCTATACAGGAGGGGGCACTAATGAAAAACTGTTTTTT. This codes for CSVYTGGGTNEKLFF. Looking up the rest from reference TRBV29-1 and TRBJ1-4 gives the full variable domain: SAVISQKPSRDICQRGTSLTIQCQVDSQVTMMFWYRQQPGQSLTLIATANQGSEATYESGFVIDKFPISRPNLTFSTLTVSNMSPEDSSIYLCSVYTGGGTNEKLFFGSGTQLSVL.

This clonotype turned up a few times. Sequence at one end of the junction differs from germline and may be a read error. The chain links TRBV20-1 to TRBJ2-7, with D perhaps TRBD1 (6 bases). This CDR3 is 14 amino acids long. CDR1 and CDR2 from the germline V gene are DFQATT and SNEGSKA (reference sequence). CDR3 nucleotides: TGCAGTGCTCCCGAACGGGACATGGGATACGAACAGTACTTC. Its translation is CSAPERDMGYEQYF.

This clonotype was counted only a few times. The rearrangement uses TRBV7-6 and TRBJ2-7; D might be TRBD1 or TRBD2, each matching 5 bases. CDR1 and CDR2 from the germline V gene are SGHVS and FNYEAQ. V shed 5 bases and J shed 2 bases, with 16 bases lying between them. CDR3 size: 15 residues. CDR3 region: CASSQGLGDPYEQYF. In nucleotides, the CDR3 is TGTGCCAGCAGCCAAGGTTTGGGGGATCCCTACGAGCAGTACTTC.

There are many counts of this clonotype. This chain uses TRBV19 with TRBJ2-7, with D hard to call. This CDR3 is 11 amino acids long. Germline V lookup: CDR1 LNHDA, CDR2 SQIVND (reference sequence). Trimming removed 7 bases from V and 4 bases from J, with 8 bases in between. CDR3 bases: TGTGCCAGTACTCTGGGGTACGAGCAGTACTTC. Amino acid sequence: CASTLGYEQYF.

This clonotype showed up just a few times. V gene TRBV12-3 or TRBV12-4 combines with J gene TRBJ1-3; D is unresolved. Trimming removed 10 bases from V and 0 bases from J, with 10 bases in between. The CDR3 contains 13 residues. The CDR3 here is CATPDTSGNTIYF. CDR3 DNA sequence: TGTGCCACTCCGGATACCTCTGGAAACACCATATATTTT.

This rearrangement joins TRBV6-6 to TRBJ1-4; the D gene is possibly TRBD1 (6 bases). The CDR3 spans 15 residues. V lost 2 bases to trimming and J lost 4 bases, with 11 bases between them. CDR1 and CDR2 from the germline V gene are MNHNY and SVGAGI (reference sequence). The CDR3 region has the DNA TGTGCCAGCAGTTACGGGACAAATTATAATGAAAAACTGTTTTTT. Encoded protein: CASSYGTNYNEKLFF.

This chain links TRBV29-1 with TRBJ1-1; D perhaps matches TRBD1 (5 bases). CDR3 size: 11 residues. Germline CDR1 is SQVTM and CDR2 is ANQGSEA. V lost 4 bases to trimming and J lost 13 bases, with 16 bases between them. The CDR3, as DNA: TGCAGCGTTGGGGGCATTAGGGGAGGTTTCTTT. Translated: CSVGGIRGGFF.

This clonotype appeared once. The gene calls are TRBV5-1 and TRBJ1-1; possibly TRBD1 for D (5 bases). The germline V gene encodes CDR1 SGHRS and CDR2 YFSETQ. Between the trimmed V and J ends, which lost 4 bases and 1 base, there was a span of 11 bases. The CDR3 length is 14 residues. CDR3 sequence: CASSADTSNTEAFF. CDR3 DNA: TGCGCCAGCAGCGCGGACACTTCGAACACTGAAGCTTTCTTT.

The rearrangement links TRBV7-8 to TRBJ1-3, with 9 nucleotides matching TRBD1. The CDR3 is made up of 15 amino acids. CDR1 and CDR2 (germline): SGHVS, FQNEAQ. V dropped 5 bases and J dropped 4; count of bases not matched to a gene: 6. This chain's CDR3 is CASSETGGLGNTIYF. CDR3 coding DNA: TGTGCCAGCAGCGAAACAGGGGGCCTCGGAAACACCATATATTTT.

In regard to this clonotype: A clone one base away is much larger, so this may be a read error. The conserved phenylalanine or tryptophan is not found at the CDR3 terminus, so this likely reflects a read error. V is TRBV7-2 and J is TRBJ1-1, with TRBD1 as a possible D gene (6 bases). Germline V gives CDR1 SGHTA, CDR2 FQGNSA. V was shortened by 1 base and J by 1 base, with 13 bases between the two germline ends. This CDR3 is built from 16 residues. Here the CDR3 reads CASSLGGGGANTEAFL. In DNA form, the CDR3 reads TGTGCCAGCAGCTTAGGAGGGGGGGGAGCGAACACTGAAGCTTTCCTT.

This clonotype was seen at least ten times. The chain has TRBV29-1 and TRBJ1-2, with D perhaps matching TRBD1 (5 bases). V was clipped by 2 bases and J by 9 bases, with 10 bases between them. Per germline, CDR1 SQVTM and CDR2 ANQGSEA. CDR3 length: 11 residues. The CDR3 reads CSVERSGSYTF. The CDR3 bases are TGCAGCGTTGAAAGGTCAGGGAGCTACACCTTC.

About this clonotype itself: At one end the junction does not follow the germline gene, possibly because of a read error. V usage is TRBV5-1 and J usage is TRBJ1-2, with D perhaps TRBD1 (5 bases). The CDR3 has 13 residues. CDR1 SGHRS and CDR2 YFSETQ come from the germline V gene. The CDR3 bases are TGCGCCAGCGGTGCTACCGGGACCTATGGCCACACCTTC. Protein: CASGATGTYGHTF.

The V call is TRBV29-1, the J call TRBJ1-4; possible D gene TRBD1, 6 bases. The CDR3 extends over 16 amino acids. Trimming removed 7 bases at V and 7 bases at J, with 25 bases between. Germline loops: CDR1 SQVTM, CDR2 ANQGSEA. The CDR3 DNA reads TGCAGCGGTGTGACAGGAAATATTGAGTTTGGTGAAAAACTGTTTTTT. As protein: CSGVTGNIEFGEKLFF. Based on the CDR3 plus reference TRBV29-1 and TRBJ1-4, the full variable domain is SAVISQKPSRDICQRGTSLTIQCQVDSQVTMMFWYRQQPGQSLTLIATANQGSEATYESGFVIDKFPISRPNLTFSTLTVSNMSPEDSSIYLCSGVTGNIEFGEKLFFGSGTQLSVL.

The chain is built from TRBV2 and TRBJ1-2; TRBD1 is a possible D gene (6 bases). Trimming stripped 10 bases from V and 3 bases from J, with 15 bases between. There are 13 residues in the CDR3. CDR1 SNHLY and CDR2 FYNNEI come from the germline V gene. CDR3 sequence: CATNRDFDYGYTF. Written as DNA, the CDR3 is TGTGCCACCAACAGGGATTTTGACTATGGCTACACCTTC.

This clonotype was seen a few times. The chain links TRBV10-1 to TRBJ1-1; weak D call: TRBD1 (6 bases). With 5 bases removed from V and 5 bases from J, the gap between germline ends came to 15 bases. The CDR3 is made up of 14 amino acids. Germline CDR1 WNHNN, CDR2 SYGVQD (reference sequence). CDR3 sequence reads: CASSMEGEGTEAFF. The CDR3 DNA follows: TGCGCCAGCAGTATGGAGGGGGAAGGAACTGAAGCTTTCTTT.

CDR3 in amino acids: CASSHSRGQPDTEAFF. The DNA for the CDR3 is TGCGCCAGCAGCCACAGCCGGGGCCAACCGGACACTGAAGCTTTCTTT. The V gene is TRBV4-3, the J gene TRBJ1-1, with a tentative D call TRBD1 (5 bases). Per germline, CDR1 LGHNA and CDR2 YSLEER. This CDR3 has 16 residues. The V end was cut by 3 bases, the J end by 3 bases, with 17 bases between.